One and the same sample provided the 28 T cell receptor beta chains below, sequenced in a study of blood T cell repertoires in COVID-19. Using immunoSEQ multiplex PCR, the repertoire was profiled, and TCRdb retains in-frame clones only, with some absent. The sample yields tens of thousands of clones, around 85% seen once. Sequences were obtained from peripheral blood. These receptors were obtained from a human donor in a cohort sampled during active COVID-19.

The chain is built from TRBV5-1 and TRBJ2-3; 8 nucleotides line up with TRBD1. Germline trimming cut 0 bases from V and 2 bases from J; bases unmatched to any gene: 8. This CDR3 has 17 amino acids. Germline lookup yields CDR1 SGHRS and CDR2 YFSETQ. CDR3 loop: CASSLAWTGINTDTQYF. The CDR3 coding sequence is TGCGCCAGCAGCTTGGCTTGGACAGGGATTAACACAGATACGCAGTATTTT. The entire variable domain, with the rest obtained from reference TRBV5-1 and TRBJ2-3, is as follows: KAGVTQTPRYLIKTRGQQVTLSCSPISGHRSVSWYQQTPGQGLQFLFEYFSETQRNKGNFPGRFSGRQFSNSRSEMNVSTLELGDSALYLCASSLAWTGINTDTQYFGPGTRLTVL.

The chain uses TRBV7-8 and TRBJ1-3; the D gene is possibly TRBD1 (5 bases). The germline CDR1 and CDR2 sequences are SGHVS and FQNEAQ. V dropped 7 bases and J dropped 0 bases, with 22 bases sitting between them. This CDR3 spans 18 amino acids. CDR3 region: CASTPWGPYKSSGNTIYF. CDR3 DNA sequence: TGTGCCAGCACCCCTTGGGGCCCTTACAAGAGCTCTGGAAACACCATATATTTT.

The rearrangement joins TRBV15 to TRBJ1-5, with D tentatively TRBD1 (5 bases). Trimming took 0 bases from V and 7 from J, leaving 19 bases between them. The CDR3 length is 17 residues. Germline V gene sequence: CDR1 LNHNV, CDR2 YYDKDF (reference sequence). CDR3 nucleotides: TGTGCCACCAGCAGAGATCCCCGGACGGTCCGGGGGCAGCCCCAGCATTTT. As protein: CATSRDPRTVRGQPQHF.

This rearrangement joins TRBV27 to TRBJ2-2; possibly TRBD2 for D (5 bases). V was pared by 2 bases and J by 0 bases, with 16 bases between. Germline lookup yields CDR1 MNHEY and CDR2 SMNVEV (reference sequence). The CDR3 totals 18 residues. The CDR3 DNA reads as TGTGCCAGCAGTTTAGAGGGCGGCCTGAACCCGAACACCGGGGAGCTGTTTTTT. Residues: CASSLEGGLNPNTGELFF.

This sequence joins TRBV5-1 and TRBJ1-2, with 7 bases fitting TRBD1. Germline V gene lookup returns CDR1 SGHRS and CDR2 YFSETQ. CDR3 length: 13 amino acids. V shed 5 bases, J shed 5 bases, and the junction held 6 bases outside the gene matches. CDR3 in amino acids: CASSRDRPYGYTF. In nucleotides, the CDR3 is TGCGCCAGCAGTCGGGACAGACCTTATGGCTACACCTTC.

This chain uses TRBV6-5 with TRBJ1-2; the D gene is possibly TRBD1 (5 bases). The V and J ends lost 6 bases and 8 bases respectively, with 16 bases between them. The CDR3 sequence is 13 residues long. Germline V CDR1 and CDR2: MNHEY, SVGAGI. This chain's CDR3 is CASRGFRGGGYTF. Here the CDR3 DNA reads TGTGCCAGCAGAGGCTTTAGGGGAGGCGGCTACACCTTC.

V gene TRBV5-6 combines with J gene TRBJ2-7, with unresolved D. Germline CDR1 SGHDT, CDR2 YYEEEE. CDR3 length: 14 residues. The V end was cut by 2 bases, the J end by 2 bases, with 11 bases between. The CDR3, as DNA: TGTGCCAGCAGCTTCGTAGGAGAAACCTACGAGCAGTACTTC. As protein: CASSFVGETYEQYF.

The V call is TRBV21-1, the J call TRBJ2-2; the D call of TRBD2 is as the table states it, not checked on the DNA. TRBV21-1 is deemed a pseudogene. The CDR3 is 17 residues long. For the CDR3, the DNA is TGTGCCAGCAGCAAAGCCCGGGTCCCCCAAGGAGCCGGGGAGCTGTTTTTT. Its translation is CASSKARVPQGAGELFF.

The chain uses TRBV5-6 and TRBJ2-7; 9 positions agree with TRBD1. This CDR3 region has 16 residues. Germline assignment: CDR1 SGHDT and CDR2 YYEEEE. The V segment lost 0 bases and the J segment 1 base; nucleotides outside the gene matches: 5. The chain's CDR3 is CASSLAPGQGSYEQYF. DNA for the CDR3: TGTGCCAGCAGCTTGGCCCCCGGACAGGGGTCCTACGAGCAGTACTTC. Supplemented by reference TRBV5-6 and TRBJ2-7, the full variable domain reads DAGVTQSPTHLIKTRGQQVTLRCSPKSGHDTVSWYQQALGQGPQFIFQYYEEEERQRGNFPDRFSGHQFPNYSSELNVNALLLGDSALYLCASSLAPGQGSYEQYFGPGTRLTVT.

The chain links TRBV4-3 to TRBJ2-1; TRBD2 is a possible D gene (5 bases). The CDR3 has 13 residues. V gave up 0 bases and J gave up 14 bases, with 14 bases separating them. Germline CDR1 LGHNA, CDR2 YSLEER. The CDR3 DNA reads TGCGCCAGCAGCCAAGAAAGAGGGCTGAGAGAGTTCTTC. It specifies CASSQERGLREFF.

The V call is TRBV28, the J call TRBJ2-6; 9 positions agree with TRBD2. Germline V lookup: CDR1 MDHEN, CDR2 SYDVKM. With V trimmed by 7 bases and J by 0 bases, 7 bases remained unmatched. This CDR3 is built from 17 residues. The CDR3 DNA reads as TGTGCCAGCATTAGTAGCGGGGGCCGCTCTGGGGCCAACGTCCTGACTTTC. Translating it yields CASISSGGRSGANVLTF.

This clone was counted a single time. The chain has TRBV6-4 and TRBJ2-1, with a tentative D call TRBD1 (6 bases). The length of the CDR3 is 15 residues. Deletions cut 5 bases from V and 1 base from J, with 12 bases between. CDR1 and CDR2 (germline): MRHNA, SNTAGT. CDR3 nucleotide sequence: TGTGCCAGCAGTATAAACAGGGCATCCTACAATGAGCAGTTCTTC. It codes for CASSINRASYNEQFF.

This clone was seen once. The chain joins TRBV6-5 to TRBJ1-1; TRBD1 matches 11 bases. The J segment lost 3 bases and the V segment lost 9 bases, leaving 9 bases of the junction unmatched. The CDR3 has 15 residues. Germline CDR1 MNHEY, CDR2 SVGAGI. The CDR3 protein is CASLDRDRGDTEAFF. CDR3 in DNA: TGTGCCAGTTTAGACCGGGACAGGGGGGACACTGAAGCTTTCTTT.

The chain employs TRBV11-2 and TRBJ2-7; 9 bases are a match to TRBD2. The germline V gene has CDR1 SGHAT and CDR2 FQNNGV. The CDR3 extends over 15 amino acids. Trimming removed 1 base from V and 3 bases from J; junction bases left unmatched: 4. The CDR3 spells CASSLGASGVYEQYF. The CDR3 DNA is TGTGCCAGCAGCTTAGGTGCTAGCGGGGTCTACGAGCAGTACTTC.

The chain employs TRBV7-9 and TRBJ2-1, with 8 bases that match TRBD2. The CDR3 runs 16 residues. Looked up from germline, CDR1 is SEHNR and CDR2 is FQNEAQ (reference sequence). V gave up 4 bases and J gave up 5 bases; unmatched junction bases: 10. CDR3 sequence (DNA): TGTGCCAGCAGCTCCCCTGCGGGAGGCCCCCACAATGAGCAGTTCTTC. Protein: CASSSPAGGPHNEQFF.

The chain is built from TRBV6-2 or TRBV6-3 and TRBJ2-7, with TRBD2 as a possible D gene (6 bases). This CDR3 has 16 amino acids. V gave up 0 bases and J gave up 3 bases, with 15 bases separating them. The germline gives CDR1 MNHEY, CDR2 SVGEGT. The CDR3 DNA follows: TGTGCCAGCAGTTACTCCCTCGGGGGAGCCAGCTACGAGCAGTACTTC. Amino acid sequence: CASSYSLGGASYEQYF.

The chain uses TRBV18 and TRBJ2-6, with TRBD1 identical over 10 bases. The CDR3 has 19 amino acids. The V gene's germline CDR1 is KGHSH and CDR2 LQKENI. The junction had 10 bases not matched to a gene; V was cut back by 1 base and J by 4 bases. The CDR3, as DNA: TGTGCCAGCTCACCACTTAAGGGGACAGGGGATTCGGGGGCCAACGTCCTGACTTTC. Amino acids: CASSPLKGTGDSGANVLTF.

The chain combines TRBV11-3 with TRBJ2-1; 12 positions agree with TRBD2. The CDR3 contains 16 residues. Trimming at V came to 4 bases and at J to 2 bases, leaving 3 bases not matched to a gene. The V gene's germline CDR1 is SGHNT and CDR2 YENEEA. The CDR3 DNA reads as TGTGCCAGCAGCTCTAGCGGGAGGGGCCCCTACAATGAGCAGTTCTTC. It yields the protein CASSSSGRGPYNEQFF.

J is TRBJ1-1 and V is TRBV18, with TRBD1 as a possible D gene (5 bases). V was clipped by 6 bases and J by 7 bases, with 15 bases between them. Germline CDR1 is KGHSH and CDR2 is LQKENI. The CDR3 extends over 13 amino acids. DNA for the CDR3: TGTGCCAGCTCGATCAATGGGGGGGTTGAAGCTTTCTTT. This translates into CASSINGGVEAFF.

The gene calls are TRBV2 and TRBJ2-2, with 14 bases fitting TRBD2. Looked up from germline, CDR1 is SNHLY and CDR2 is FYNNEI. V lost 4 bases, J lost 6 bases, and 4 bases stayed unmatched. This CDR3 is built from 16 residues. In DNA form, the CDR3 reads TGTGCCAGCAGTGTTGGGACTAGCGGGAGCCCCGGGGAGCTGTTTTTT. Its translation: CASSVGTSGSPGELFF. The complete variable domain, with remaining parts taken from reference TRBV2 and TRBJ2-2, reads EPEVTQTPSHQVTQMGQEVILRCVPISNHLYFYWYRQILGQKVEFLVSFYNNEISEKSEIFDDQFSVERPDGSNFTLKIRSTKLEDSAMYFCASSVGTSGSPGELFFGEGSRLTVL.

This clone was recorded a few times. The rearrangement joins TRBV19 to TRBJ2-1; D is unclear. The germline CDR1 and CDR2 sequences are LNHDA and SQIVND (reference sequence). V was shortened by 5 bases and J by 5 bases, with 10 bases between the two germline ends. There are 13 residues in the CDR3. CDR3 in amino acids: CASSSGQNNEQFF. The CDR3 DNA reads TGTGCCAGTAGTTCGGGTCAAAACAATGAGCAGTTCTTC.

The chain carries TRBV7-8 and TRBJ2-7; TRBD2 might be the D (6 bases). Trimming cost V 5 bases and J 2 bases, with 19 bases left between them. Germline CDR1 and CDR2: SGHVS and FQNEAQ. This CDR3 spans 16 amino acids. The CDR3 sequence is CASSPPRGSGAYEQYF. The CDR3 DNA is TGTGCCAGCAGCCCCCCTCGAGGTAGCGGTGCCTACGAGCAGTACTTC.

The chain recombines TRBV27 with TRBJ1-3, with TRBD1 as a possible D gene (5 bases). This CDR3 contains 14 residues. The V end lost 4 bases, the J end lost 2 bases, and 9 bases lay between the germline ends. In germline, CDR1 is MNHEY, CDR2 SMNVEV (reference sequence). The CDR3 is CASSSRVTGNTIYF. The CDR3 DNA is TGTGCCAGCAGTTCCAGGGTAACTGGAAACACCATATATTTT.

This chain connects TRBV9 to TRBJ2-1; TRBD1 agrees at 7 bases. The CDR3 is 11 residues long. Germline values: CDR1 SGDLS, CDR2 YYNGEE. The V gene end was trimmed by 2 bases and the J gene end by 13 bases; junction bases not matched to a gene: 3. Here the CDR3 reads CASSVGTAQFF. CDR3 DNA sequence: TGTGCCAGCAGCGTCGGGACAGCACAGTTCTTC.

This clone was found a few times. This CDR3 is CASRSYQGANSPLHF. The CDR3 nucleotides read TGTGCCAGCCGTTCTTACCAGGGGGCGAATTCACCCCTCCACTTT. The rearrangement joins TRBV28 to TRBJ1-6; 8 bases map to TRBD1. The CDR3 sequence is 15 residues long. V shed 8 bases, J shed 7 bases, and the junction held 10 bases outside the gene matches. Germline V gene lookup returns CDR1 MDHEN and CDR2 SYDVKM.

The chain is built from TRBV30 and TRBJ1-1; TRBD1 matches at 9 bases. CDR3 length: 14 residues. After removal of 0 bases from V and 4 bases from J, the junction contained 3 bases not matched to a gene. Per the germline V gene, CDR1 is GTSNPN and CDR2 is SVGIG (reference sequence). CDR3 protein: CAWSVQGASTEAFF. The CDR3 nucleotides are TGTGCCTGGAGTGTACAGGGGGCTAGCACTGAAGCTTTCTTT.

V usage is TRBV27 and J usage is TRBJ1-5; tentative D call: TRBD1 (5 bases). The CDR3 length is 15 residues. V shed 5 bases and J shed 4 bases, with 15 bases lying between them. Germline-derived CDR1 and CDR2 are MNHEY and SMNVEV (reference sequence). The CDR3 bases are TGTGCCAGCAGTCCGCGGACAAGGGAAAATCAGCCCCAGCATTTT. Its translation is CASSPRTRENQPQHF.

The DNA for the CDR3 is TGCAGCGTTGGGGGACTAGCGGGAGCTCACGAGCAGTACTTC. Its translation is CSVGGLAGAHEQYF. The gene calls are TRBV29-1 and TRBJ2-7, with TRBD2 matching 14 bases. The CDR3 contains 14 residues. J was trimmed by 5 bases and V by 4 bases; bases with no gene match: 4. Germline assignment: CDR1 SQVTM and CDR2 ANQGSEA.